This T cell receptor (beta chain) originates from a study of T cell responses to AZD1222 COVID-19 vaccine listed by TCRdb under 2021. Background on the whole study: A total of approximately 230 trial participants underwent TCR sequencing, of whom around 200 received two doses of AZD1222 and about 26 received two doses of the MenACWY control vaccine. Trial participants were enrolled by age into 18-55, 56-69 and 70-plus year subgroups, with about 150, 27 and 61 TCR-sequenced participants respectively.

Relative to germline, V is 4 bases shorter and J is 7 bases shorter, with 17 bases between their ends. From a lookup of the germline V gene (reference sequence), CDR1 and CDR2 are LNHDA and SQIVND. Spanning cysteine to phenylalanine, the CDR3 consists of 14 amino acids. This entry keeps only the CDR3 DNA: 42 bases, framed from base 1. What this sample's time point label stands for: about 28 days (+/-7) after the second vaccine dose. AZD1222 recipients with second doses at about 4 weeks or about 12 weeks were pooled, because spike-specific TCR depth and breadth did not differ between schedules. Vaccinee samples were obtained from the UK trials COV001 and COV002, which included a single-blind randomized controlled phase 2/3 trial of AZD1222 (ChAdOx1 nCoV-19) in healthy adults. For TCRbeta chain sequencing, PBMC samples were collected from trial participants at day 0 and at day 28 after the second dose.

The research as a whole found: Most participants were white British and females outnumbered males, and the authors suggested that clonal diversity may have been underestimated. Conclusions about previously exposed vaccinees are limited because only a handful of AZD1222 recipients were SARS-CoV-2 seropositive at baseline. Vaccine-associated CD4 TCRs spanned the whole spike protein, with dominant responses in regions 160-218 and 743-854. Spike-specific TCR breadth and depth rose significantly after two AZD1222 doses compared with day 0 and with MenACWY recipients. The 56-69-year group was small, and its depth increase did not reach significance, likely because of low power. Reportedly, almost half of the unique spike-specific TCRs recognized epitopes lying outside the regions that are mutated in the B.1.351 and B.1.1.7 variants. No day 14 peak-response samples were available, so repertoires were characterized only after the peak T cell response.

The CDR3 regions of human TCRbeta chains were subjected to immunosequencing. Turning to the authors' computational methods: TCRs in the repertoires were matched against a reference library of SARS-CoV-2-specific TCRs that had been generated with the MIRA antigen-specificity platform. Breadth was defined as the fraction of unique TCRs that were SARS-CoV-2-associated, and depth was defined as the fraction of total T cells that were SARS-CoV-2-associated. Using the MIRA data, each spike-specific TCR was mapped to the spike region that the TCR reacts to and placed in a CD4 or CD8 class. Log10-transformed breadth and depth values were compared by one-way ANOVA with Sidak's multiple comparisons tests. TCRdb's version of the immuneACCESS table is confined to in-frame rearrangements and falls short of the full clone set. An unresolved V gene accounts for under half of the shortfall where checked; the remainder is of unknown origin. The V and J calls and clone size come from that table; D and trimming were worked out from the DNA. This sample has about 31,000 clones in its table, and 88% of those were observed once. The ten top clones hold around 15% of the sample.

In regard to this clone: Its antigen remains undetermined. There are no base qualities to consult, and no much larger clone falls within one base.

The clonotype was recovered from an adult who received the AZD1222 COVID-19 vaccine. The chain couples TRBV19 to TRBJ2-7; possibly the D gene is TRBD1, per 6 matching bases. The sequencing here drew on peripheral blood, taken 28 days after the second AZD1222 dose. CDR3 reads: CASSSRGLLREQYF. The DNA sequence follows: TGTGCCAGTAGTAGCAGGGGTCTTTTACGGGAGCAGTACTTC.